A selection of T cell receptor beta chains follows, all from one sample in a study of Ad26.COV2.S vaccination and SARS-CoV-2 variants. Only in-frame clones appear in the TCRdb table, and some are missing; sequencing was by immunoSEQ multiplex PCR. Here the sample spans 440,000 or so clones, roughly nine tenths being singletons. The source was peripheral blood, collected in a trial of Ad26.COV2.S vaccine versus placebo. These receptors originate from a person aged 18-65 years who received the Ad26.COV2.S COVID-19 vaccine or a placebo. Both conserved end residues are part of each CDR3. The D gene is left open where the match is weak. Size is stated for part of the rows, as once, few or many counts, or as a class when the clone is expanded.

v_call: TRBV6-9; d_call: TRBD1; j_call: TRBJ1-1; clone_size: once; cdr3_nt: TGTGCCAGCAGCTACGCGGACAGGGGTGGCACTGAAGCTTTCTTT; cdr3_aa: CASSYADRGGTEAFF
v_call: TRBV29-1; d_call: -; j_call: TRBJ1-1; clone_size: -; cdr3_nt: TGCAGCGTTGTTGGGTCAGCGAACACTGAAGCTTTCTTT; cdr3_aa: CSVVGSANTEAFF
v_call: TRBV5-4; d_call: TRBD1; j_call: TRBJ1-2; clone_size: once; cdr3_nt: TGTGCCAGCAGCTTCCGTATTTTGGACAGGCCGAATGGCTACACCTTC; cdr3_aa: CASSFRILDRPNGYTF
v_call: TRBV7-9; d_call: -; j_call: TRBJ1-2; clone_size: few; cdr3_nt: TGTGCCAGCAGCTTCGGTAGGGGGGATGAACGTGGCTACACCTTC; cdr3_aa: CASSFGRGDERGYTF
v_call: TRBV6-5; d_call: TRBD1; j_call: TRBJ2-1; clone_size: -; cdr3_nt: TGTGCCAGCGAGACAGGGTCAGGCTACAATGAGCAGTTCTTC; cdr3_aa: CASETGSGYNEQFF
v_call: TRBV19; d_call: -; j_call: TRBJ2-3; clone_size: -; cdr3_nt: TGTGCCGCTGGGAAGCCCACAGATACGCAGTATTTT; cdr3_aa: CAAGKPTDTQYF
v_call: TRBV28; d_call: TRBD2; j_call: TRBJ2-5; clone_size: -; cdr3_nt: TGTGCCAGCAGTTCAAGACTAGCACACCGGGAGGAGACCCAGTACTTC; cdr3_aa: CASSSRLAHREETQYF
v_call: TRBV27; d_call: TRBD2; j_call: TRBJ2-3; clone_size: -; cdr3_nt: TGTGCCAGCGGGAGGGGCTCCACAGATACGCAGTATTTT; cdr3_aa: CASGRGSTDTQYF
v_call: TRBV7-2; d_call: TRBD1; j_call: TRBJ2-5; clone_size: -; cdr3_nt: TGTGCCAGCAGCCATCGGACAGGGAGGTGGGTGGAGACCCAGTACTTC; cdr3_aa: CASSHRTGRWVETQYF
v_call: TRBV30; d_call: -; j_call: TRBJ1-6; clone_size: -; cdr3_nt: TGTGCCTGGAGTGTACTGGGGAATTCACCCCTCCACTTT; cdr3_aa: CAWSVLGNSPLHF
v_call: TRBV4-1; d_call: TRBD2; j_call: TRBJ2-7; clone_size: -; cdr3_nt: TGCGCCAGCAGCCAAGAAGTACTAGCGGGAGATTACGAGCAGTACTTC; cdr3_aa: CASSQEVLAGDYEQYF
v_call: TRBV13; d_call: TRBD1; j_call: TRBJ2-1; clone_size: -; cdr3_nt: TGTGCCAGCAGCAAGCGACAGGGGGACGAGCAGTTCTTC; cdr3_aa: CASSKRQGDEQFF
v_call: TRBV2; d_call: TRBD1; j_call: TRBJ1-2; clone_size: few; cdr3_nt: TGTGCCAGCAGTGAACAGGGGGCCCCCCGTGGCTACACCTTC; cdr3_aa: CASSEQGAPRGYTF
v_call: TRBV7-2; d_call: -; j_call: TRBJ1-2; clone_size: -; cdr3_nt: TGTGCCAGCAGCTCCCGGGGGGCCCTCTATGGCTACACCTTC; cdr3_aa: CASSSRGALYGYTF
v_call: TRBV6-2/TRBV6-3; d_call: -; j_call: TRBJ1-1; clone_size: -; cdr3_nt: TGTGCCAGCAGCACCTTTTGGCAGGTACTTTCTGAAGCTTTCTTT; cdr3_aa: CASSTFWQVLSEAFF
v_call: TRBV4-3; d_call: -; j_call: TRBJ1-5; clone_size: -; cdr3_nt: TGCGCCAGCAGCCAATTTATTGGCAATCAGCCCCAGCATTTT; cdr3_aa: CASSQFIGNQPQHF
v_call: TRBV7-2; d_call: -; j_call: TRBJ2-7; clone_size: -; cdr3_nt: TGTGCCAGCAGCTTAGTGTCGAGGGGGTCCACCAACGAGCAGTACTTC; cdr3_aa: CASSLVSRGSTNEQYF
v_call: TRBV7-6; d_call: TRBD2; j_call: TRBJ2-3; clone_size: -; cdr3_nt: TGTGCCAGCAGCTCCAGGACTAGCGGGGGACCTTCAGATACGCAGTATTTT; cdr3_aa: CASSSRTSGGPSDTQYF